This is a list of T cell receptor beta chains from one sample in a study of OX40 agonist ivuxolimab in advanced cancers. Assay: immunoSEQ multiplex PCR; the TCRdb copy retains only in-frame clones and omits some. Here the sample spans around 60,000 clones, 90% to 95% being singletons. The material was CD4+ or CD8+ T cells sorted from blood, obtained in a trial of the OX40 agonist ivuxolimab. The receptors shown here come from an adult with an advanced solid tumor such as melanoma, head and neck, liver or kidney cancer. Both conserved end residues are part of each CDR3. D genes are given only for firm matches. Where a row states a size, it is once, few, many or the class of an expanded clone; other rows omit it.

V gene	clone size	J gene	D gene	CDR3 protein	CDR3 DNA
TRBV11-3	-	TRBJ2-1	TRBD1	CASSLFGQGHNEQFF	TGTGCCAGCAGCTTATTTGGACAGGGCCACAATGAGCAGTTCTTC
TRBV6-1	-	TRBJ2-7	-	CASSETYRHEQYF	TGTGCCAGCAGTGAAACTTACCGCCACGAGCAGTACTTC
TRBV6-6	-	TRBJ1-1	-	CASSEQQNTEAFF	TGTGCCAGCAGCGAACAGCAAAACACTGAAGCTTTCTTT
TRBV5-1	few	TRBJ2-7	TRBD1	CASSLEGTGGVYEQYF	TGCGCCAGCAGCTTGGAAGGGACAGGGGGTGTCTACGAGCAGTACTTC
TRBV28	-	TRBJ1-5	TRBD1	CASSSGQGDQPQHF	TGTGCCAGCAGTTCTGGACAGGGGGATCAGCCCCAGCATTTT
TRBV19	-	TRBJ2-7	-	CASSRNREGYEQYF	TGTGCCAGTAGCCGAAACAGGGAGGGGTACGAGCAGTACTTC
TRBV11-2	-	TRBJ2-3	-	CASSLVTDTQYF	TGTGCCAGCAGCTTAGTAACAGATACGCAGTATTTT
TRBV2	-	TRBJ2-5	TRBD2	CASSERAGEEETQYF	TGTGCCAGCAGTGAGCGAGCGGGAGAAGAAGAGACCCAGTACTTC
TRBV5-1	once	TRBJ2-2	-	CASSPDDTGELFF	TGCGCCAGCAGCCCCGATGACACCGGGGAGCTGTTTTTT
TRBV19	-	TRBJ1-5	-	CASTMEKGNQPQHF	TGTGCCAGTACTATGGAAAAGGGCAATCAGCCCCAGCATTTT
TRBV5-1	once	TRBJ1-6	TRBD1	CASSYWDRKNSPLHF	TGCGCCAGCAGCTACTGGGACAGAAAAAATTCACCCCTCCACTTT
TRBV19	-	TRBJ2-5	-	CASSTHREPAETQYF	TGTGCCAGTAGTACCCATCGGGAACCAGCAGAGACCCAGTACTTC
TRBV4-3	-	TRBJ1-1	-	CASSQARVTEAFF	TGCGCCAGCAGCCAAGCCAGGGTCACTGAAGCTTTCTTT
TRBV27	-	TRBJ1-1	TRBD1	CASSAAGTGRTEAFF	TGTGCCAGCAGTGCCGCCGGGACAGGGAGGACTGAAGCTTTCTTT
TRBV15	-	TRBJ2-7	TRBD1	CATSRGDSSYEQYF	TGTGCCACCAGCAGAGGGGACAGCTCCTACGAGCAGTACTTC
TRBV10-2	-	TRBJ1-4	-	CASSEEEPFSDEKLFF	TGCGCCAGCAGTGAAGAGGAGCCTTTTTCGGATGAAAAACTGTTTTTT
TRBV19	-	TRBJ1-1	-	CASSIGENTEAFF	TGTGCCAGTAGTATCGGTGAGAACACTGAAGCTTTCTTT
TRBV29-1	-	TRBJ1-2	-	CSVEEFYYGYTF	TGCAGCGTTGAGGAATTTTATTATGGCTACACCTTC
TRBV6-1	-	TRBJ1-4	-	CASRGTATNEKLFF	TGTGCCAGCAGGGGCACAGCAACTAATGAAAAACTGTTTTTT
TRBV30	-	TRBJ2-7	TRBD1	CAWSNGQGAREQYF	TGTGCCTGGAGTAATGGACAGGGGGCCCGCGAGCAGTACTTC
TRBV2	few	TRBJ1-5	-	CASSPENQPQHF	TGTGCCAGCAGTCCGGAGAATCAGCCCCAGCATTTT
TRBV28	once	TRBJ1-1	TRBD1	CASLKRTGADTEAFF	TGTGCCAGCCTAAAAAGGACAGGGGCCGACACTGAAGCTTTCTTT
TRBV10-1	-	TRBJ1-2	TRBD1	CASSPTGQESGGYTF	TGCGCCAGCAGTCCTACGGGACAGGAGAGCGGTGGCTACACCTTC
TRBV30	-	TRBJ1-1	-	CAWLKTGWVKNTEAFF	TGTGCCTGGCTTAAAACAGGGTGGGTAAAGAACACTGAAGCTTTCTTT
TRBV6-1	-	TRBJ1-2	-	CASKDQGPYGYTF	TGTGCCAGCAAGGACCAGGGCCCCTATGGCTACACCTTC
TRBV7-2	-	TRBJ2-7	-	CASSPGQAGVSYEQYF	TGTGCCAGCAGCCCTGGGCAGGCGGGCGTATCCTACGAGCAGTACTTC
TRBV11-2	-	TRBJ2-2	TRBD2	CASSLETSGNTGELFF	TGTGCCAGCAGCTTGGAGACTAGCGGTAACACCGGGGAGCTGTTTTTT
TRBV2	once	TRBJ1-5	-	CASSPDGVRPQHF	TGTGCCAGCAGTCCGGACGGGGTAAGGCCCCAGCATTTT
TRBV18	-	TRBJ2-2	TRBD2	CASSPLLAGEDTGELFF	TGTGCCAGCTCACCCCTACTAGCGGGGGAGGACACCGGGGAGCTGTTTTTT
TRBV6-1	-	TRBJ1-5	-	CASSEANRAQPQHF	TGTGCCAGCAGTGAAGCGAACAGGGCTCAGCCCCAGCATTTT
TRBV19	few	TRBJ1-2	-	CASSIEGNYGYTF	TGTGCCAGTAGTATAGAGGGAAACTATGGCTACACCTTC
TRBV10-1	-	TRBJ1-5	-	CASSESTDDSNQPQHF	TGCGCCAGCAGTGAGTCGACGGACGATAGCAATCAGCCCCAGCATTTT
TRBV4-1	-	TRBJ1-2	-	CASSPQDQNYGYTF	TGCGCCAGCAGCCCTCAGGACCAAAACTATGGCTACACCTTC
TRBV6-5	-	TRBJ1-3	-	CASSYNRGNTIYF	TGTGCCAGCAGTTACAACAGGGGAAACACCATATATTTT
TRBV6-1	few	TRBJ1-5	-	CASKSDRLNNQPQHF	TGTGCCAGCAAATCTGACAGGCTCAACAATCAGCCCCAGCATTTT
TRBV28	-	TRBJ1-2	TRBD1	CASSLGGQGARGYTF	TGTGCCAGCAGCCTGGGGGGACAGGGGGCGCGGGGCTACACCTTC
TRBV6-6	-	TRBJ2-1	TRBD1	CATRTGGYNEQFF	TGTGCCACAAGGACAGGCGGCTACAATGAGCAGTTCTTC
TRBV4-1	-	TRBJ2-6	TRBD1	CASSQDASGQFPSGANVLTF	TGCGCCAGCAGCCAAGATGCGTCGGGACAGTTTCCTTCTGGGGCCAACGTCCTGACTTTC
TRBV18	-	TRBJ1-2	TRBD1	CASSPAGQGGVGYTF	TGTGCCAGCTCACCAGCGGGACAGGGTGGGGTTGGCTACACCTTC
TRBV29-1	once	TRBJ2-5	TRBD1	CSVEVGTGGETRYF	TGCAGCGTTGAAGTCGGGACAGGGGGAGAGACCCGGTACTTC
TRBV7-8	few	TRBJ2-7	-	CASSPRQPSYEQYF	TGTGCCAGCAGCCCTCGACAGCCCTCCTACGAGCAGTACTTC
TRBV2	-	TRBJ1-1	-	CASSPQLALEAFF	TGTGCCAGCAGCCCTCAACTGGCCCTAGAAGCTTTCTTT
TRBV11-2	once	TRBJ1-1	-	CASSYRPGGPAFF	TGTGCCAGCAGCTACCGGCCCGGGGGGCCGGCTTTCTTT
TRBV19	-	TRBJ1-5	TRBD1	CASSMSVGTASNQPQHF	TGTGCCAGTAGTATGAGCGTGGGGACAGCTAGCAATCAGCCCCAGCATTTT
TRBV5-8	-	TRBJ2-7	TRBD1	CASSFWTGATYEQYF	TGTGCCAGCAGCTTCTGGACAGGAGCGACCTACGAGCAGTACTTC
TRBV28	-	TRBJ1-6	TRBD1	CASSLSDQQGARGNSPLHF	TGTGCCAGCAGTTTATCCGACCAACAGGGGGCGAGGGGTAATTCACCCCTCCACTTT
TRBV11-3	-	TRBJ2-5	TRBD1	CASSSGTGAPGTQYF	TGTGCCAGCAGCTCCGGGACAGGGGCCCCGGGGACCCAGTACTTC
TRBV4-3	-	TRBJ2-5	TRBD1	CASSQEGQGAWETQYF	TGCGCCAGCAGCCAAGAAGGACAGGGGGCTTGGGAGACCCAGTACTTC
TRBV7-8	-	TRBJ2-5	-	CASSPTGGRDETQYF	TGTGCCAGCAGCCCTACCGGGGGGCGCGATGAGACCCAGTACTTC
TRBV19	-	TRBJ2-3	TRBD1	CASSIGTGTHSTDTQYF	TGTGCCAGTAGTATCGGGACAGGAACCCATAGCACAGATACGCAGTATTTT
TRBV6-5	-	TRBJ1-4	TRBD1	CASSTDRVDEKLFF	TGTGCCAGCAGTACGGACAGGGTCGATGAAAAACTGTTTTTT
TRBV6-5	-	TRBJ2-5	TRBD2	CASSYSNTLAGETQYF	TGTGCCAGCAGTTACTCTAATACACTAGCGGGAGAGACCCAGTACTTC
TRBV5-1	-	TRBJ2-7	TRBD2	CASSSLGGTPLEEQYF	TGCGCCAGCAGCTCCCTCGGGGGGACTCCTCTTGAGGAGCAGTACTTC